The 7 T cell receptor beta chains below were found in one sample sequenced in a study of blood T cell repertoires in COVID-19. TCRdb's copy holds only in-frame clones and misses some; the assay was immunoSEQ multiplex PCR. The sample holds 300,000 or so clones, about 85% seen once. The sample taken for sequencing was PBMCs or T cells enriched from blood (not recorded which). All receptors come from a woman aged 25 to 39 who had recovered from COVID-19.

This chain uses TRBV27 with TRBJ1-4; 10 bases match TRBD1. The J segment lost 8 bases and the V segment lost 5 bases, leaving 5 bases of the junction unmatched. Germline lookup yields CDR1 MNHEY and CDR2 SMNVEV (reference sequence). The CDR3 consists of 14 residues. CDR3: CASSAGQGIEKLFF. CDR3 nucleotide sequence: TGTGCCAGCAGTGCGGGACAGGGGATCGAAAAACTGTTTTTT.

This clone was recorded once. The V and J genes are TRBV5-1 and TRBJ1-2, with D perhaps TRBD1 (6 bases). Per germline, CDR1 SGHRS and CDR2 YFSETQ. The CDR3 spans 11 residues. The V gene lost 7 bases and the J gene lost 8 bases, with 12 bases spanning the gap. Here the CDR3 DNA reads TGCGCCAGCGGGGGCCCGGGGGGCTACACCTTC. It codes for CASGGPGGYTF. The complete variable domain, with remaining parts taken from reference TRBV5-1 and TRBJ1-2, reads KAGVTQTPRYLIKTRGQQVTLSCSPISGHRSVSWYQQTPGQGLQFLFEYFSETQRNKGNFPGRFSGRQFSNSRSEMNVSTLELGDSALYLCASGGPGGYTFGSGTRLTVV.

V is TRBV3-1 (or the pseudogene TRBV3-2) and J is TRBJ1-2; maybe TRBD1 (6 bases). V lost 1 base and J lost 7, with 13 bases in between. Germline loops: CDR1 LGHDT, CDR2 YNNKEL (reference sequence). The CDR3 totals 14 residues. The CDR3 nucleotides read TGTGCCAGCAGCCAAGCCAGGGGTGACTCTGGCTACACCTTC. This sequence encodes CASSQARGDSGYTF.

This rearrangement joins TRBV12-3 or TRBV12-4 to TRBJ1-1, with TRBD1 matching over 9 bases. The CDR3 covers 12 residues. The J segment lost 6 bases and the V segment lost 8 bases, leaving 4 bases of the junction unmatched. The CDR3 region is CASGQGFSEAFF. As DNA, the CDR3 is TGTGCCAGCGGACAGGGGTTCTCTGAAGCTTTCTTT.

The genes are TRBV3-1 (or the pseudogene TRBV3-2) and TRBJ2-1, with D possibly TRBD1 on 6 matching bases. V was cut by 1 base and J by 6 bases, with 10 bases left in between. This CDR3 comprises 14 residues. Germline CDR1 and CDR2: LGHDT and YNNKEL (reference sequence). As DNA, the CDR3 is TGTGCCAGCAGCCAAGCTCTAGGGGGCAATGAGCAGTTCTTC. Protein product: CASSQALGGNEQFF.

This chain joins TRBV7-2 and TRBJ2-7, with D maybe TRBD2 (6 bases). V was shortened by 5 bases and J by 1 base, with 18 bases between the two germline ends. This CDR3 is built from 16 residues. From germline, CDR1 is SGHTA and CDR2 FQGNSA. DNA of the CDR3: TGTGCCAGCAGCCCCCGAGGCGGGACTCTATCCTACGAGCAGTACTTC. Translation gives CASSPRGGTLSYEQYF.

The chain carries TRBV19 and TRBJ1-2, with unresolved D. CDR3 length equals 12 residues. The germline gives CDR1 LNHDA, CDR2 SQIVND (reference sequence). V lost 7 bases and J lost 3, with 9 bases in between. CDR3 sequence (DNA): TGTGCCAGTACCTCAATAGACTATGGCTACACCTTC. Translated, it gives CASTSIDYGYTF.